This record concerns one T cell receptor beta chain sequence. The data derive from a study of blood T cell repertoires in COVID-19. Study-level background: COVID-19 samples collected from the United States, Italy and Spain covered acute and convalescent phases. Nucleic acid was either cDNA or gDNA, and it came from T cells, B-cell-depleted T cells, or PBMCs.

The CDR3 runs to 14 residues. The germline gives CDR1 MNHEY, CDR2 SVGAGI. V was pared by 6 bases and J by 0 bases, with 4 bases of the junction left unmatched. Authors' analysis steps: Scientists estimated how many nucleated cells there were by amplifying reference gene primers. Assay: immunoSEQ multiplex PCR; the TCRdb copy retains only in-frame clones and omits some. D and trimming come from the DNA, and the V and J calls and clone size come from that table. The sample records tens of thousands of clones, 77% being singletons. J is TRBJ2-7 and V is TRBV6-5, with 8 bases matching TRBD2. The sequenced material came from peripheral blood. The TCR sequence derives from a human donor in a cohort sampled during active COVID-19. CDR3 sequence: CASSRGGSSYEQYF. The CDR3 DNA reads TGTGCCAGCAGCCGGGGGGGAAGCTCCTACGAGCAGTACTTC.